This T cell receptor beta chain was recovered during a study of T cell responses to AZD1222 COVID-19 vaccine. Whole-study findings and limits: It should be noted that donors were predominantly white British and more often female, and clonal diversity was possibly underestimated.

Points on this clone: Antigen: not known.

The V gene lost 3 bases and the J gene lost 5 bases, with 10 bases spanning the gap. There are 13 residues in the CDR3. Germline assignment: CDR1 LNHDA and CDR2 SQIVND (reference sequence). Only in-frame clones appear in the TCRdb table, and some are missing; sequencing was by immunoSEQ multiplex PCR. Altogether approximately 110,000 clones are present, 88% being singletons, with the ten largest covering around 5%. The clonotype was recovered from an adult in good health. V usage is TRBV19 and J usage is TRBJ1-2; D is undetermined. Sequences were derived from peripheral blood, sampled on day 0 of AZD1222 vaccination. The CDR3 DNA reads TGTGCCAGTAGTATTTTGGAGCCTTATGGCTACACCTTC. Its protein is CASSILEPYGYTF.